A selection of T cell receptor beta chains follows, all from one sample in a study of T cell responses to AZD1222 COVID-19 vaccine. Profiled with immunoSEQ multiplex PCR; TCRdb holds only in-frame clones, not every one. The sample carries about 140,000 clones, less than 95% recorded once. The sequencing used peripheral blood, collected 28 days after the second AZD1222 dose. The receptor source for this set is an adult who received the AZD1222 COVID-19 vaccine. The conserved cysteine and the conserved F or W are not part of the CDR3 here.

V gene	J gene	CDR3 protein
TRBV11-1	TRBJ1-4	ASSLQASTNEKLF
TRBV5-1	TRBJ2-2	ASSFGPSNTGELF
TRBV6-4	TRBJ2-2	ASSGGTSTGELF
TRBV2	TRBJ1-6	ASSLQGLNSPLH
TRBV6-2/TRBV6-3	TRBJ1-1	ASSYRSNEAF
TRBV19	TRBJ2-2	ASSTQGAGELF
TRBV29-1	TRBJ2-5	SVVTSGRADETQY
TRBV5-1	TRBJ1-4	ASSLVRTGTEKLF
TRBV30	TRBJ1-2	AWSGGAGKYGYT
TRBV7-9	TRBJ1-2	ASRGFDEANYGYT
TRBV30	TRBJ2-1	AWGLPAGGANNEQF
TRBV7-6	TRBJ2-1	ASSFSQGSYNEQF
TRBV28	TRBJ1-3	ASSLGSGSGNTIY
TRBV6-2/TRBV6-3	TRBJ2-7	ASSYGTSGRAGSYEQY
TRBV11-2	TRBJ1-1	ASRANTEAF
TRBV28	TRBJ1-5	ASRGTGGVNNQPQH
TRBV30	TRBJ2-1	AWSENEQF
TRBV20-1	TRBJ2-7	SASTIVYEQY
TRBV14	TRBJ2-1	ASSHVVGQGRGNEQF
TRBV19	TRBJ1-5	ASSMGGLSSNQPQH
TRBV6-5	TRBJ2-5	ASSDSGGVAETQY
TRBV7-2	TRBJ1-6	ASSPRRGYNSPLH
TRBV5-5	TRBJ2-1	ASSFPAGGNEQF
TRBV11-2	TRBJ2-1	ASSLEAGVYNEQF
TRBV7-2	TRBJ1-4	ASSSARGGNEKLF
TRBV6-5	TRBJ1-3	ASLDRAAGNTIY
TRBV6-5	TRBJ1-2	ASSYSTGTGRDGYT
TRBV2	TRBJ1-3	ASSEMGRAGNTIY
TRBV11-3	TRBJ2-2	ASSLASGISTGELF
TRBV28	TRBJ2-3	ASSGDPSTDTQY
TRBV2	TRBJ2-1	ASSERGGEFYNEQF
TRBV7-9	TRBJ1-2	ASSPVQGNYGYT
TRBV11-2	TRBJ1-6	ASSLMNSPLH
TRBV3-1/TRBV3-2	TRBJ2-7	ASSQGAAQY
TRBV5-4	TRBJ1-2	ASSAPGTPNYGYT
TRBV6-5	TRBJ1-6	ASSYKGSYNSPLH
TRBV5-6	TRBJ2-7	ASSLLLTGPAEQY
TRBV29-1	TRBJ2-5	SVDEGQGFGETQY
TRBV2	TRBJ2-5	ASRVDRGWETQY
TRBV2	TRBJ1-4	ASSETSPSNEKLF
TRBV28	TRBJ2-1	ASIISSGYNEQF
TRBV7-2	TRBJ2-3	ASSTRTSGRSDTQY
TRBV6-1	TRBJ2-2	ASSEADRVVANTGELF
TRBV19	TRBJ1-1	ASRGQGGADTEAF
TRBV6-5	TRBJ1-6	ASKQGGSYNSPLH
TRBV7-2	TRBJ2-7	ASSLGGAPEQY
TRBV4-1	TRBJ1-2	ASSQDSEGLRWGYT
TRBV4-1	TRBJ1-4	ASSHPDRVNEKLF
TRBV6-5	TRBJ1-2	ASRGYDGGGYT
TRBV18	TRBJ2-4	ASSPNLIGQGQNIQY
TRBV7-9	TRBJ1-5	ASSSQATNQPQH
TRBV24-1	TRBJ2-3	ATSGASTDTQY
TRBV19	TRBJ2-2	ASSIVRLAVDSNTGELF
TRBV3-1/TRBV3-2	TRBJ1-5	ASSQGGENQPQH
TRBV6-5	TRBJ1-3	ASSYSGQWNTIY
TRBV18	TRBJ2-5	ASSPPVGSETQY